This TCR beta chain derives from a study of T cell clones after liver transplantation. Whole-study context: Third-party-reactive TCRbeta sequences from pre-transplant mixed lymphocyte reactions served as antigen-independent comparators. Standard immunosuppression, with no induction, continued until 12-24 months after transplant.

Profiling relied on immunoSEQ multiplex PCR, and the TCRdb table lists in-frame clones only, not all of them. The sample has some 110,000 clones, about nine tenths seen once. Germline CDR1 is SNHLY and CDR2 is FYNNEI. The CDR3 has 15 residues. The trim removed 1 base at V and 9 bases at J, leaving 5 bases unmatched. Sequenced material: CD4+ T cells from blood, taken 12 months after liver transplant. V is TRBV2 and J is TRBJ2-3; 12 bases are shared with TRBD2. The receptor was isolated from a human patient who received a liver transplant. Some T cells may be supplied by the graft donor. The CDR3 sequence is CASSEVLAGGQTQYF. The CDR3 region has the DNA TGTGCCAGCAGTGAAGTCCTAGCGGGAGGGCAAACGCAGTATTTT.